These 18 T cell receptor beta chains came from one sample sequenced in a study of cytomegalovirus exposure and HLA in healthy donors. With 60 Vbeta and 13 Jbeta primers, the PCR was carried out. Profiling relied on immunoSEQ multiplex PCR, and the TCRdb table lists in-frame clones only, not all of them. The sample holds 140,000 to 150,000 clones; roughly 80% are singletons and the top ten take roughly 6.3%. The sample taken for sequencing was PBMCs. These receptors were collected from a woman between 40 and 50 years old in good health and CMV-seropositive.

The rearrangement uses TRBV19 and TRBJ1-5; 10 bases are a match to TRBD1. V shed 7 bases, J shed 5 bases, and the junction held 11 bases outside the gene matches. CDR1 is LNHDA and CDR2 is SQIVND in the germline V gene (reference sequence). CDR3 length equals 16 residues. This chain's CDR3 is CASKVTGGFGDQPQHF. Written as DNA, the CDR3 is TGTGCCAGTAAAGTGACAGGGGGCTTCGGGGATCAGCCCCAGCATTTT.

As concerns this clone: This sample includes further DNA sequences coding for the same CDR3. The CDR3 bases are TGTGCCAGCAGCTCTGGGACAGTCCAAGAGACCCAGTACTTC. It encodes CASSSGTVQETQYF. The rearrangement uses TRBV7-9 and TRBJ2-5, with 7 bases identical to TRBD1. J lost 1 base, V lost 4 bases, and 3 bases had no gene match. This CDR3 has 14 residues. CDR1 is SEHNR, CDR2 FQNEAQ, per germline (reference sequence).

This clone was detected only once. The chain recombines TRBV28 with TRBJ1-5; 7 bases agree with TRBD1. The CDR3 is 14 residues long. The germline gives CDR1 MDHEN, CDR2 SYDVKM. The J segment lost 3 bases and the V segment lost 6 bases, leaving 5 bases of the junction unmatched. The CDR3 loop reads CASRSGQLNQPQHF. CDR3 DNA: TGTGCCAGCAGATCGGGACAGCTCAATCAGCCCCAGCATTTT.

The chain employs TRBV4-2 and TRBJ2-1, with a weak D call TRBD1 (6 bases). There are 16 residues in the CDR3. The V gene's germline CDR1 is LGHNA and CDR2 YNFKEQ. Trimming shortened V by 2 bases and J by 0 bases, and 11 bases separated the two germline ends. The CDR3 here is CASSQPWTDSYNEQFF. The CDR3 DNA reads TGTGCCAGCAGCCAACCTTGGACAGACTCCTACAATGAGCAGTTCTTC.

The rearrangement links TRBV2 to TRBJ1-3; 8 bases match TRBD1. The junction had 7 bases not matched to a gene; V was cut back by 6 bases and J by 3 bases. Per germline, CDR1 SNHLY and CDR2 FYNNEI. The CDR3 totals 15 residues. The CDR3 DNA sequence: TGTGCCAGCAGAGAGGACAGGGTTAGTGGAAACACCATATATTTT. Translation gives CASREDRVSGNTIYF. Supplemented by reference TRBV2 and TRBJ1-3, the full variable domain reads EPEVTQTPSHQVTQMGQEVILRCVPISNHLYFYWYRQILGQKVEFLVSFYNNEISEKSEIFDDQFSVERPDGSNFTLKIRSTKLEDSAMYFCASREDRVSGNTIYFGEGSWLTVV.

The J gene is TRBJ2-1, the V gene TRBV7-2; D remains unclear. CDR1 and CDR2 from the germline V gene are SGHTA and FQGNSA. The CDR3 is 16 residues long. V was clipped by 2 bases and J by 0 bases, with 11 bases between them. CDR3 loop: CASSLSRPSSYNEQFF. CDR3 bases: TGTGCCAGCAGCTTAAGTCGCCCGAGCTCCTACAATGAGCAGTTCTTC. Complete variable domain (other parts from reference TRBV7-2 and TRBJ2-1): GAGVSQSPSNKVTEKGKDVELRCDPISGHTALYWYRQSLGQGLEFLIYFQGNSAPDKSGLPSDRFSAERTGGSVSTLTIQRTQQEDSAVYLCASSLSRPSSYNEQFFGPGTRLTVL.

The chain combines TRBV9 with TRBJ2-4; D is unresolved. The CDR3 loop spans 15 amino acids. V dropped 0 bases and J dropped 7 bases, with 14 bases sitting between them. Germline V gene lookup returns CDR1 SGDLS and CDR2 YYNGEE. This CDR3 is CASSVAGGKLNIQYF. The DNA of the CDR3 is TGTGCCAGCAGCGTAGCGGGTGGTAAACTGAACATTCAGTACTTC.

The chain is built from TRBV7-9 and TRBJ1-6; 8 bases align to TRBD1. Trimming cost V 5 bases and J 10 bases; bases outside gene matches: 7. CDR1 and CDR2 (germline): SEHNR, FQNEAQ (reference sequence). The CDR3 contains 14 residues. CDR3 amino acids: CASSLLQGGSPLHF. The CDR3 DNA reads TGTGCCAGCAGCCTACTACAGGGGGGCTCACCCCTCCACTTT.

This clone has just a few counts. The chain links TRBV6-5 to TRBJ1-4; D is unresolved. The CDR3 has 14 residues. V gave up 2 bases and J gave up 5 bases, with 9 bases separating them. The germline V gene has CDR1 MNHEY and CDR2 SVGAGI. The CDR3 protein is CASSYRERNEKLFF. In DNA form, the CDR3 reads TGTGCCAGCAGTTACAGGGAGAGGAATGAAAAACTGTTTTTT.

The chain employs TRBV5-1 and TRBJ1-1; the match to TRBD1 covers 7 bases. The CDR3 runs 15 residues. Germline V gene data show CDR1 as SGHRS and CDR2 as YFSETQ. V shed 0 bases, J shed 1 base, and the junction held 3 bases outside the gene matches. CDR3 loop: CASSLVGTANTEAFF. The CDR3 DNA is TGCGCCAGCAGCTTGGTCGGGACAGCGAACACTGAAGCTTTCTTT. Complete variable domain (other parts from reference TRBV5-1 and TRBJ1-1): KAGVTQTPRYLIKTRGQQVTLSCSPISGHRSVSWYQQTPGQGLQFLFEYFSETQRNKGNFPGRFSGRQFSNSRSEMNVSTLELGDSALYLCASSLVGTANTEAFFGQGTRLTVV.

For the CDR3, the DNA is TGTGCTAGTGGTTGGGGTCCAGGGATACAAGAGACCCAGTACTTC. Its translation is CASGWGPGIQETQYF. The rearrangement links TRBV12-5 to TRBJ2-5; possible D gene TRBD1, 5 bases. This CDR3 region has 15 residues. Looked up from germline, CDR1 is LGHNT and CDR2 is FRNRAP. V shed 4 bases and J shed 2 bases, with 14 bases lying between them.

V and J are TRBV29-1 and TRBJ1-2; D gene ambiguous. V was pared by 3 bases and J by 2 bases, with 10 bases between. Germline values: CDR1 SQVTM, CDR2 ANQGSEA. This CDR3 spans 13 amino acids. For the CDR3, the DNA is TGCAGCGTTGAGGTGTACAAGAACTATGGCTACACCTTC. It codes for CSVEVYKNYGYTF. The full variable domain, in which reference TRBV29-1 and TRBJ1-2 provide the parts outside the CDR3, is SAVISQKPSRDICQRGTSLTIQCQVDSQVTMMFWYRQQPGQSLTLIATANQGSEATYESGFVIDKFPISRPNLTFSTLTVSNMSPEDSSIYLCSVEVYKNYGYTFGSGTRLTVV.

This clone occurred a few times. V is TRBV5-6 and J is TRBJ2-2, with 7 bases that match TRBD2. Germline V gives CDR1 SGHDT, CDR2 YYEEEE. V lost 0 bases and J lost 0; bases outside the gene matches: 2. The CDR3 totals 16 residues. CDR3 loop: CASSLDGGANTGELFF. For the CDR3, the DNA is TGTGCCAGCAGCTTGGATGGGGGGGCGAACACCGGGGAGCTGTTTTTT.

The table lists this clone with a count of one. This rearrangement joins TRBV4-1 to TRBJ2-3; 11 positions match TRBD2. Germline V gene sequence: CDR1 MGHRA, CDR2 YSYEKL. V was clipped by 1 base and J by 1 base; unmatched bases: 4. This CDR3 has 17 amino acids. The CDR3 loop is CASSQASTSGGTDTQYF. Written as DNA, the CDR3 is TGCGCCAGCAGCCAAGCCTCGACTAGCGGGGGCACAGATACGCAGTATTTT.

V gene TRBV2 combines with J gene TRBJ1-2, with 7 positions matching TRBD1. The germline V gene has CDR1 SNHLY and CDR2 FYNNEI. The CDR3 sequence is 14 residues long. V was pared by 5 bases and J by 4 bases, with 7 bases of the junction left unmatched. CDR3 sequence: CASSPGQSLYGYTF. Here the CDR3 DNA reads TGTGCCAGCAGTCCGGGACAGAGCCTCTATGGCTACACCTTC. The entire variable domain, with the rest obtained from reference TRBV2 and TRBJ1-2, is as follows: EPEVTQTPSHQVTQMGQEVILRCVPISNHLYFYWYRQILGQKVEFLVSFYNNEISEKSEIFDDQFSVERPDGSNFTLKIRSTKLEDSAMYFCASSPGQSLYGYTFGSGTRLTVV.

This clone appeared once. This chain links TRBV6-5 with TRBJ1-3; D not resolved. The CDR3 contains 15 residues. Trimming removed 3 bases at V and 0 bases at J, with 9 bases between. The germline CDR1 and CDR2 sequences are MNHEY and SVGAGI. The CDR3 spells CASSYGPRSGNTIYF. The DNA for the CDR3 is TGTGCCAGCAGTTATGGGCCTCGCTCTGGAAACACCATATATTTT.

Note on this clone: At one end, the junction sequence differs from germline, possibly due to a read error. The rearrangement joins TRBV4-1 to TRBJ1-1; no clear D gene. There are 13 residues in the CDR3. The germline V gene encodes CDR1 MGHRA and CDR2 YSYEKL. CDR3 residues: CASSKDMNTEAFF. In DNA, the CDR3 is TGCGCCAGCAGCAAAGACATGAACACTGAAGCTTTCTTT.

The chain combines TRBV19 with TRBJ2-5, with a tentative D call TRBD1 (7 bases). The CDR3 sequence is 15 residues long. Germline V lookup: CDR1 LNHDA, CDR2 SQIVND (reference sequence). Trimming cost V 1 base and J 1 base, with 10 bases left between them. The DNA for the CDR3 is TGTGCCAGTAGTATAGGCGGGACAGCCCAAGAGACCCAGTACTTC. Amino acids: CASSIGGTAQETQYF.